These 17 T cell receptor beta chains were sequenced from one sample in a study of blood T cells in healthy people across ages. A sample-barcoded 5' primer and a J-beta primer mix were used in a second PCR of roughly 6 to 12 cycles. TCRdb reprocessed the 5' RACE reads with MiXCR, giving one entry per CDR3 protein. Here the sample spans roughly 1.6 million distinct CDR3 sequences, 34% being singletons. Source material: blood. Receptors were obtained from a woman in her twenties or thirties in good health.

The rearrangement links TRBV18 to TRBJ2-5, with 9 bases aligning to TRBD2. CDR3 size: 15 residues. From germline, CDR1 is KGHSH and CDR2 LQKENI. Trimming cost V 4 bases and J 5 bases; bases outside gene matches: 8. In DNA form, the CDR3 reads TGTGCCAGCTCACTACCCGGGACTAGCACGGAGACCCAGTACTTC. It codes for CASSLPGTSTETQYF.

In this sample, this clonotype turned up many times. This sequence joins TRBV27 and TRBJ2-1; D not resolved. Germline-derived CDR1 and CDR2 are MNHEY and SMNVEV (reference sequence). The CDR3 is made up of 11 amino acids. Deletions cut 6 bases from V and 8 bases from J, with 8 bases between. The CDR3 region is CASSIFDEQFF. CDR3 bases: TGTGCCAGCAGCATCTTCGATGAGCAGTTCTTC.

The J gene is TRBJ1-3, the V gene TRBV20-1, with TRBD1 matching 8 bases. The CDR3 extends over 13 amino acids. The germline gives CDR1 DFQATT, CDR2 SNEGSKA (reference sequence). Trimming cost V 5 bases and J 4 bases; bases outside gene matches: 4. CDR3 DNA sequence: TGCAGTGCTCGACAGGGGACGGGAAACACCATATATTTT. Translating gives CSARQGTGNTIYF.

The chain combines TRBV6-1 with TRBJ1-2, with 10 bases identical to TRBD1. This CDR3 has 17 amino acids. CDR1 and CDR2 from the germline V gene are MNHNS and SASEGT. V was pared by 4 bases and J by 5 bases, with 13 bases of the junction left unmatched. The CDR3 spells CASSGRDRGPSPYGYTF. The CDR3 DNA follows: TGTGCCAGCAGTGGCCGGGACAGGGGTCCCTCTCCTTATGGCTACACCTTC.

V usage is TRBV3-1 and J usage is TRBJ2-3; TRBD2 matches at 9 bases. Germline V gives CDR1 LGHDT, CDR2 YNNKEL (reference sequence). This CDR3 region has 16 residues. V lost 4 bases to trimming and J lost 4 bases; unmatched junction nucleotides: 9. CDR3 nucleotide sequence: TGTGCCAGCAGCCCCCGTGGTAGCGGGAGACCAGATACGCAGTATTTT. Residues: CASSPRGSGRPDTQYF.

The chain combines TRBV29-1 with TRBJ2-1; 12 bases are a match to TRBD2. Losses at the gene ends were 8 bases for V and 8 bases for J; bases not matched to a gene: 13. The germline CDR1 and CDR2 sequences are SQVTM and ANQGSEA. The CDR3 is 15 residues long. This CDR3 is CSSDLAGGPVDEQFF. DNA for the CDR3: TGCAGCTCTGATCTAGCGGGAGGGCCGGTCGATGAGCAGTTCTTC.

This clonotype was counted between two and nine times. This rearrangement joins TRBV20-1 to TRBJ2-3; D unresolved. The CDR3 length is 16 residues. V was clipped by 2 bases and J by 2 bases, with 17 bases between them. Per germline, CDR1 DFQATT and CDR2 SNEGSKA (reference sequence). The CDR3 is CSARISMQLHTDTQYF. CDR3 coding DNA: TGCAGTGCTAGAATATCGATGCAGCTGCACACAGATACGCAGTATTTT.

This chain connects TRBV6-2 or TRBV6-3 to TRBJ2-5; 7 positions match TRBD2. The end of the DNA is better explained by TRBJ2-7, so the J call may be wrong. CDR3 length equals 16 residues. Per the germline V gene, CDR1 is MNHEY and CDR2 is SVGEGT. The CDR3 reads CASSPPGLDLRNEQYF. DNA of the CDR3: TGTGCCAGCAGTCCCCCTGGACTAGACCTTCGGAACGAGCAGTACTTC.

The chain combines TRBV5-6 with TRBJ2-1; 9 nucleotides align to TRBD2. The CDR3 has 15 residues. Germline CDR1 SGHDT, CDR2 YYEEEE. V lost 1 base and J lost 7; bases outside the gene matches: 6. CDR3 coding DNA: TGTGCCAGCAGCTTGAGTTTTGCGGGAGGGAATGAGCAGTTCTTC. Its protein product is CASSLSFAGGNEQFF.

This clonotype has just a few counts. CDR3 in amino acids: CSASSIGGHGTDTQYF. CDR3 nucleotides: TGCAGTGCTAGTTCCATAGGGGGTCACGGCACAGATACGCAGTATTTT. The rearrangement joins TRBV20-1 to TRBJ2-3; possibly TRBD1 for D (6 bases). Germline V gene sequence: CDR1 DFQATT, CDR2 SNEGSKA (reference sequence). Trimming cost V 3 bases and J 1 base, with 17 bases left between them. The CDR3 consists of 16 residues.

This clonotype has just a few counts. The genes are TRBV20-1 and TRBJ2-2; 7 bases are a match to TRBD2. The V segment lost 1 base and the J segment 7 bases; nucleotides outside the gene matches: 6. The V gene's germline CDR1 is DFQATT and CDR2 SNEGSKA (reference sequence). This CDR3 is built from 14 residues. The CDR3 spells CSARVSGAHGELFF. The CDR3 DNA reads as TGCAGTGCTAGAGTGAGCGGGGCGCACGGGGAGCTGTTTTTT.

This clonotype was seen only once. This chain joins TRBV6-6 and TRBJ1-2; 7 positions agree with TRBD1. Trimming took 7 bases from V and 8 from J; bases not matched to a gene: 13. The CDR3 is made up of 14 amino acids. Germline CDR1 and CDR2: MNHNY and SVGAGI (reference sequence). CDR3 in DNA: TGTGCCAGCACCCTCGTAGGGGGCGCGGGCGGCTACACCTTC. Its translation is CASTLVGGAGGYTF.

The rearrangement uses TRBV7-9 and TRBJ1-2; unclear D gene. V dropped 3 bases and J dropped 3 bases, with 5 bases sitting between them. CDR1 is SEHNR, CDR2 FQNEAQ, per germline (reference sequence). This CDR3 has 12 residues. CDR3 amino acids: CASSFTDYGYTF. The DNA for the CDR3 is TGTGCCAGCAGCTTCACGGACTATGGCTACACCTTC.

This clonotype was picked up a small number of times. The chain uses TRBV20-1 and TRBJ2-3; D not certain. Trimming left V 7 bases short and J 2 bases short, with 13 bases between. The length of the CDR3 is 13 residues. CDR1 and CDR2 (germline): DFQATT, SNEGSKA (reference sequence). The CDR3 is CSVTEPNTDTQYF. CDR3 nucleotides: TGCAGTGTTACGGAACCCAACACAGATACGCAGTATTTT.

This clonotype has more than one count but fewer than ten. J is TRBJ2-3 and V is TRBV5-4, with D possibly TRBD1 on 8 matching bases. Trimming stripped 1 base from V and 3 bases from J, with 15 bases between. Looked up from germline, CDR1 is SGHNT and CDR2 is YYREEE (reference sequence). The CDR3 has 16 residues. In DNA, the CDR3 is TGTGCCAGCAGCTTGACTGGACAGGGAGGGACAGATACGCAGTATTTT. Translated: CASSLTGQGGTDTQYF.

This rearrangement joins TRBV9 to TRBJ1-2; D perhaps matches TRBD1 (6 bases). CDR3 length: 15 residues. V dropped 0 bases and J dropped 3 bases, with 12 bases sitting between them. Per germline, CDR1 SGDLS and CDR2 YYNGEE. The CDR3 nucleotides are TGTGCCAGCAGCGTAGAGGTAGGGGGATACTATGGCTACACCTTC. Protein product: CASSVEVGGYYGYTF.

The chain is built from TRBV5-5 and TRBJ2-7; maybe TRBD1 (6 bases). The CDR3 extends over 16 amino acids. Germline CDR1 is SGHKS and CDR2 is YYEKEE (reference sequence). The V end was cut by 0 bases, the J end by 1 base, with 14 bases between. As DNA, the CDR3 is TGTGCCAGCAGCTTGGACAGACAGGTCGTTTCCTACGAGCAGTACTTC. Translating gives CASSLDRQVVSYEQYF.